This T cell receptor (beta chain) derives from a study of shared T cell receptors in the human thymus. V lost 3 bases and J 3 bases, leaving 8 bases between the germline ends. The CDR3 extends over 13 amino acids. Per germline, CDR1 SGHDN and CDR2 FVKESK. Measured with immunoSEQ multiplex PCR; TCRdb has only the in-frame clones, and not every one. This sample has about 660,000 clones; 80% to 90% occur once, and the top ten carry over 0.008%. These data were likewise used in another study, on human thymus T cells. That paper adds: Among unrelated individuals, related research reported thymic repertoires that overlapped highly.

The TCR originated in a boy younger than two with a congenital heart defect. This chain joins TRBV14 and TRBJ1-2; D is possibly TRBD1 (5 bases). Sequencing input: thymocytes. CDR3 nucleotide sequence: TGTGCCAGCAGCCAGGGGCACCACTATGGCTACACCTTC. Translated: CASSQGHHYGYTF.